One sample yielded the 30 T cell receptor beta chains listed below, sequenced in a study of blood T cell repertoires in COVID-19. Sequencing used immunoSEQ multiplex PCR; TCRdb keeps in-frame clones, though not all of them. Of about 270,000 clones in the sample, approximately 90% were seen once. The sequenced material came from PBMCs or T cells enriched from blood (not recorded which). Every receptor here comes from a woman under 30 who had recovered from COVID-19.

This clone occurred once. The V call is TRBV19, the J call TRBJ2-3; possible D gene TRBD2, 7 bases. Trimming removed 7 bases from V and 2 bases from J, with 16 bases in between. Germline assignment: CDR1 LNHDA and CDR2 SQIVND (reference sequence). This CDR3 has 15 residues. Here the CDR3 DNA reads TGTGCCAGTAAGCTGGCGGGGGCCACCACAGATACGCAGTATTTT. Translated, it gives CASKLAGATTDTQYF. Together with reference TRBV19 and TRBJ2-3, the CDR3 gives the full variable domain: DGGITQSPKYLFRKEGQNVTLSCEQNLNHDAMYWYRQDPGQGLRLIYYSQIVNDFQKGDIAEGYSVSREKKESFPLTVTSAQKNPTAFYLCASKLAGATTDTQYFGPGTRLTVL.

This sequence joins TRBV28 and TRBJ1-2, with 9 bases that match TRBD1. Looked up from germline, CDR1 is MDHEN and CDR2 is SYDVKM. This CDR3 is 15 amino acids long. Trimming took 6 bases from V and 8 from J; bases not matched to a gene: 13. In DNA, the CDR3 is TGTGCCAGCAGCCCTGTCGGGACAGGGAGGGACGGCTACACCTTC. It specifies CASSPVGTGRDGYTF.

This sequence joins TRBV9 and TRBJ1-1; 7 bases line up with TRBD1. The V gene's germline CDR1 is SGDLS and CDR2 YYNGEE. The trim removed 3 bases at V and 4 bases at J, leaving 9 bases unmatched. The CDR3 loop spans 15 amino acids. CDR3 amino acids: CASSATGSVGTEAFF. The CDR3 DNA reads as TGTGCCAGCAGCGCGACAGGGTCGGTGGGCACTGAAGCTTTCTTT.

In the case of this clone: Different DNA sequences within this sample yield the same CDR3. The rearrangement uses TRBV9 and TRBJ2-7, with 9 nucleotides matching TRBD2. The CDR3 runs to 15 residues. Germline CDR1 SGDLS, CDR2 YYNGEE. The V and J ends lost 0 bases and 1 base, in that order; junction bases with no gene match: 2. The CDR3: CASSVAAGGSYEQYF. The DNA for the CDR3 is TGTGCCAGCAGCGTAGCAGCGGGGGGATCCTACGAGCAGTACTTC.

The CDR3 reads CATTKKWQGPSPLHF. The CDR3 DNA follows: TGTGCCACCACTAAGAAGTGGCAGGGCCCCTCACCCCTCCACTTT. The chain is built from TRBV6-5 and TRBJ1-6; D perhaps matches TRBD1 (5 bases). Germline V CDR1 and CDR2: MNHEY, SVGAGI. V lost 10 bases and J lost 10, with 23 bases in between. CDR3 length equals 15 residues.

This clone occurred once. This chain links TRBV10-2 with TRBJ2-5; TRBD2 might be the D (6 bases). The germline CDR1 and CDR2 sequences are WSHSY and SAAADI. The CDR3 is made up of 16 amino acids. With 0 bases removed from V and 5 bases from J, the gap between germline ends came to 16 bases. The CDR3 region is CASSESSPGVRETQYF. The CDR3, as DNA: TGCGCCAGCAGTGAGTCGAGCCCGGGGGTGCGGGAGACCCAGTACTTC.

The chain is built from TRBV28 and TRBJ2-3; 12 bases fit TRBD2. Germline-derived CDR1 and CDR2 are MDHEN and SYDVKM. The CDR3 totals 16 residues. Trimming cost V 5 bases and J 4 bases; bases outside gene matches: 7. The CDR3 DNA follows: TGTGCCAGCAGTGCAACTAGCGGGGGGCTATCAGATACGCAGTATTTT. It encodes CASSATSGGLSDTQYF.

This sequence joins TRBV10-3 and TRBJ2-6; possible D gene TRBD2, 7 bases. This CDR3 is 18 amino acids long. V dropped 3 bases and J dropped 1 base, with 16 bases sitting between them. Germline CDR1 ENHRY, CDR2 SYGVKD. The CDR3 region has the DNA TGTGCCATCAGTGATGGGGGGGCCGAACGTTCTGGGGCCAACGTCCTGACTTTC. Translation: CAISDGGAERSGANVLTF.

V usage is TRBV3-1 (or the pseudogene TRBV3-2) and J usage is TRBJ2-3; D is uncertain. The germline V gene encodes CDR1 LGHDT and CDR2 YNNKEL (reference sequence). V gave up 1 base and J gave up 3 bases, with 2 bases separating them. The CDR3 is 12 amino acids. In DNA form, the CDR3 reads TGTGCCAGCAGCCAAGCTACAGATACGCAGTATTTT. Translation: CASSQATDTQYF.

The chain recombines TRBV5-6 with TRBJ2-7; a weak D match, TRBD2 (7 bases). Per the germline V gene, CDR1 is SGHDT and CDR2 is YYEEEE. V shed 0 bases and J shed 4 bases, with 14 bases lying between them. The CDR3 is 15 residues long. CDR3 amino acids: CASSLALGGPYEQYF. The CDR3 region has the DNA TGTGCCAGCAGCTTGGCACTCGGGGGGCCGTACGAGCAGTACTTC.

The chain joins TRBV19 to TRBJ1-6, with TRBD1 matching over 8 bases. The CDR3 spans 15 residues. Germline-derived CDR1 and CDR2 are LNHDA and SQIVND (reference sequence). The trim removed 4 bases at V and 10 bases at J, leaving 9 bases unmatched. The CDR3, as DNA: TGTGCCAGTAGTACCCGGACAGGGACGAACTCACCCCTCCACTTT. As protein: CASSTRTGTNSPLHF.

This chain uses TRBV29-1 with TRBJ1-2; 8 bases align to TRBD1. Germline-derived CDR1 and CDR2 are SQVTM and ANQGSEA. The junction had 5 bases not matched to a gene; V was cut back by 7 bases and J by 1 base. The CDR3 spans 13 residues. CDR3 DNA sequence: TGCAGCGCCGCCGACAGGGGTAACTATGGCTACACCTTC. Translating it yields CSAADRGNYGYTF. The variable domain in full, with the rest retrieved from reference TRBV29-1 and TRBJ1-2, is SAVISQKPSRDICQRGTSLTIQCQVDSQVTMMFWYRQQPGQSLTLIATANQGSEATYESGFVIDKFPISRPNLTFSTLTVSNMSPEDSSIYLCSAADRGNYGYTFGSGTRLTVV.

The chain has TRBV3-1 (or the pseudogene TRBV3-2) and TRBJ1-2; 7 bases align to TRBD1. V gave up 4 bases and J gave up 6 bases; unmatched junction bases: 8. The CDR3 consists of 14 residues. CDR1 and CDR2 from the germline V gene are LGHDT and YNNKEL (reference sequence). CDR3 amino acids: CASSLQDRVHGYTF. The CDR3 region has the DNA TGTGCCAGCAGCCTACAAGACAGGGTACATGGCTACACCTTC.

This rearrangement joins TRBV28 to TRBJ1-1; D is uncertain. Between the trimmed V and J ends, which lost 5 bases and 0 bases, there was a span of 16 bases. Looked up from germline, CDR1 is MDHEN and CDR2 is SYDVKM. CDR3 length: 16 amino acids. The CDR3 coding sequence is TGTGCCAGCAGTCCGCGACTCTTAAACATGAACACTGAAGCTTTCTTT. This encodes CASSPRLLNMNTEAFF.

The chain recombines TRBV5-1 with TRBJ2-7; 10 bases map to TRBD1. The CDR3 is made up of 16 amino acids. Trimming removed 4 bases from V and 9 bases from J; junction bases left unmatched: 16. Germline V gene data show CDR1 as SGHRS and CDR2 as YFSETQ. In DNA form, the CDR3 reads TGCGCCAGCAGCCCATCCCCCGGGACAGGGGATATCGGGCAGTACTTC. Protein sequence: CASSPSPGTGDIGQYF.

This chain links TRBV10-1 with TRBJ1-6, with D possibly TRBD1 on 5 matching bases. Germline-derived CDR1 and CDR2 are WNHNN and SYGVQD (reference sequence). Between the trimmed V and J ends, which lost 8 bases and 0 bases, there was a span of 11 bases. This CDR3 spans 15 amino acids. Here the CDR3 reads CASCRASSYNSPLHF. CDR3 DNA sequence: TGCGCCAGCTGCAGGGCGAGCTCCTATAATTCACCCCTCCACTTT.

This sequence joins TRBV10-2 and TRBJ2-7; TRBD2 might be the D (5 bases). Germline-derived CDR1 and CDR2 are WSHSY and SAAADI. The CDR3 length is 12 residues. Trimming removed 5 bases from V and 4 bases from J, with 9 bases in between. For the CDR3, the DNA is TGCGCCAGCAGTACTAGTGGGTACGAGCAGTACTTC. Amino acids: CASSTSGYEQYF.

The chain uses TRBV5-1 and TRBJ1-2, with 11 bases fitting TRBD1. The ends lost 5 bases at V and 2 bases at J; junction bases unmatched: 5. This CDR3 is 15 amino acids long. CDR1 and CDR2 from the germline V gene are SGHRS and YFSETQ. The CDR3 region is CASRVGQGANYGYTF. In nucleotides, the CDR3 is TGCGCCAGCAGAGTAGGACAGGGGGCAAACTATGGCTACACCTTC.

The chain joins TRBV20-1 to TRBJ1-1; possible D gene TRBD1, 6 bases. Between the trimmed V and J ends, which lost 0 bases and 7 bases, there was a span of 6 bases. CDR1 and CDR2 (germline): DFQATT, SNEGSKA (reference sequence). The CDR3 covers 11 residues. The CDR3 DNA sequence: TGCAGTGCTAGAGAGGACAGTGAAGCTTTCTTT. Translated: CSAREDSEAFF.

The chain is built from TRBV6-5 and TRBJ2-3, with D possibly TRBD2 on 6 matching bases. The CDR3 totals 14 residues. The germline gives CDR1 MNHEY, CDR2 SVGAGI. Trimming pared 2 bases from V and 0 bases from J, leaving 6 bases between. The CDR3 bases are TGTGCCAGCAGTTACGCGGGGAGCACAGATACGCAGTATTTT. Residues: CASSYAGSTDTQYF.

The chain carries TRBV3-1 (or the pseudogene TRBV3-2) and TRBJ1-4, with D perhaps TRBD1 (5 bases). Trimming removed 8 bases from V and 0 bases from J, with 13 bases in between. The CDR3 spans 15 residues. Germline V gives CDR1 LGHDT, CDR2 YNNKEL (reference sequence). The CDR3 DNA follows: TGTGCCAGCCGGGGAGGGACCGCAACTAATGAAAAACTGTTTTTT. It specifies CASRGGTATNEKLFF.

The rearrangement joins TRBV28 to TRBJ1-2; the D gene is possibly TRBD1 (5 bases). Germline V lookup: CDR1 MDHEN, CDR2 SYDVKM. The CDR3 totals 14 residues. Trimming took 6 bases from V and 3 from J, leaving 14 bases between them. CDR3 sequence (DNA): TGTGCCAGCAGCCCACTTGGGGGGGACTATGGCTACACCTTC. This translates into CASSPLGGDYGYTF.

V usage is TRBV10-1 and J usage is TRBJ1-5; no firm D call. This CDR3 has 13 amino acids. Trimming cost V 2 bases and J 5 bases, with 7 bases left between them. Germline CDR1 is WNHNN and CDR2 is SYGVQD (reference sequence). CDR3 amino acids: CASSEVAHQPQHF. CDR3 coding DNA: TGCGCCAGCAGTGAGGTGGCCCATCAGCCCCAGCATTTT.

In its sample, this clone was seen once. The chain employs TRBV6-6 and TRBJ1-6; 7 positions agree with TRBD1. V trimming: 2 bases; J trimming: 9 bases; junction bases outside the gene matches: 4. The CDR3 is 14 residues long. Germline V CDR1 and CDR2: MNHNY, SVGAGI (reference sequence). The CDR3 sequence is CASSYKGAASPLHF. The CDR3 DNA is TGTGCCAGCAGTTACAAGGGGGCCGCTTCACCCCTCCACTTT.

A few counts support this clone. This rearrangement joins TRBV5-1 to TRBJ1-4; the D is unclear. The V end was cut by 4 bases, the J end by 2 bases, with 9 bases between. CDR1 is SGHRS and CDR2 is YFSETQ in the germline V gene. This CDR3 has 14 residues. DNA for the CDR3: TGCGCCAGCAGCCCACATTCGACTAATGAAAAACTGTTTTTT. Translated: CASSPHSTNEKLFF. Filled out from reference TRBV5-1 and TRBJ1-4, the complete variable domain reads KAGVTQTPRYLIKTRGQQVTLSCSPISGHRSVSWYQQTPGQGLQFLFEYFSETQRNKGNFPGRFSGRQFSNSRSEMNVSTLELGDSALYLCASSPHSTNEKLFFGSGTQLSVL.

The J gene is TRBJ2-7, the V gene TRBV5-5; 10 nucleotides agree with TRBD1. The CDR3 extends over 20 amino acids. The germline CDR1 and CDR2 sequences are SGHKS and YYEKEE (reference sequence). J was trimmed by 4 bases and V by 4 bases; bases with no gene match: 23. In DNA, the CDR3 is TGTGCCAGCAGCCCAAGACCTCCGGGACAGGGGTTGGGGTGGGGTTACGAGCAGTACTTC. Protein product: CASSPRPPGQGLGWGYEQYF. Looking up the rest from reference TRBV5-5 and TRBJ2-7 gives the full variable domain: DAGVTQSPTHLIKTRGQQVTLRCSPISGHKSVSWYQQVLGQGPQFIFQYYEKEERGRGNFPDRFSARQFPNYSSELNVNALLLGDSALYLCASSPRPPGQGLGWGYEQYFGPGTRLTVT.

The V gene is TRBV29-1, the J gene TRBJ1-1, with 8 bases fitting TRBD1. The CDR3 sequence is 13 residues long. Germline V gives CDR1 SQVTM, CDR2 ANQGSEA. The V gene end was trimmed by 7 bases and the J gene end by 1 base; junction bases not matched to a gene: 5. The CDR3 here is CSGGGQANTEAFF. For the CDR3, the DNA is TGCAGCGGGGGGGGACAGGCGAACACTGAAGCTTTCTTT.

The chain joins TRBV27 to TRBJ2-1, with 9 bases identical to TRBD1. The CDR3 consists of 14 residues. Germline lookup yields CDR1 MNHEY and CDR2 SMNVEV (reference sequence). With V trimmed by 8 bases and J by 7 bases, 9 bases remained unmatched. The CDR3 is CASGLGTGWNEQFF. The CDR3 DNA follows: TGTGCCAGCGGACTCGGGACAGGGTGGAATGAGCAGTTCTTC.

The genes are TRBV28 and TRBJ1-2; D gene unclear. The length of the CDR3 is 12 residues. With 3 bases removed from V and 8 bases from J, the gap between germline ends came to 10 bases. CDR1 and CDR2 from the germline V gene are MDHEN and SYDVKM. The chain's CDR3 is CASSFRVSGYTF. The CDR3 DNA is TGTGCCAGCAGTTTTCGGGTGTCGGGCTACACCTTC.

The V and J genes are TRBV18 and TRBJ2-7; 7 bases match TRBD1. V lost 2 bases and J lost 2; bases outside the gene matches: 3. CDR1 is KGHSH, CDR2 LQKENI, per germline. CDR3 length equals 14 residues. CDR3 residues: CASSPGDSTYEQYF. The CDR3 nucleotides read TGTGCCAGCTCACCAGGGGACAGTACCTACGAGCAGTACTTC.